Sequencing of this T cell receptor (beta chain) was carried out in a study of control samples from healthy donors and cancer patients. Trimming shortened V by 4 bases and J by 3 bases, and 16 bases separated the two germline ends. The V gene's germline CDR1 is GTSNPN and CDR2 SVGIG (reference sequence). CDR3 size: 15 residues. TCRdb keeps only in-frame clones here, not all; method: immunoSEQ multiplex PCR. The table shows approximately 60,000 clones, with approximately 90% occurring only once. The chain employs TRBV30 and TRBJ1-3; D is possibly TRBD1 (5 bases). Sequences were obtained from PBMCs. The TCR comes from a woman aged 45-65 years with colorectal cancer. For the CDR3, the DNA is TGTGCCTGGAACCGTCAGGGCGTGAATGGAAACACCATATATTTT. Translating gives CAWNRQGVNGNTIYF.